These 13 T cell receptor beta chains originate from one sample sequenced in a study of T-cell memory formation after mild COVID-19. TCRdb called the 5' RACE reads again in MiXCR, with one record for every CDR3 protein. The data hold 350,000 to 500,000 distinct CDR3 sequences, with about a sixth observed a single time. The sample consisted of PBMCs or a T cell subset sorted from them (not recorded which). The receptors stem from a man younger than 30 who had mild COVID-19 (a few samples of this study predate the infection). Cell type and time point are not known.

The chain uses TRBV3-1 and TRBJ2-7; 8 nucleotides match TRBD2. The ends lost 4 bases at V and 5 bases at J; junction bases unmatched: 10. The germline CDR1 and CDR2 sequences are LGHDT and YNNKEL (reference sequence). The CDR3 spans 15 residues. DNA of the CDR3: TGTGCCAGCAGCCGGACCGGGACTAGTGGCGACGAGCAGTACTTC. This translates into CASSRTGTSGDEQYF.

This clonotype was counted a few times. The chain uses TRBV12-3 or TRBV12-4 and TRBJ1-2; D is undetermined. Trimming left V 5 bases short and J 11 bases short, with 12 bases between. This CDR3 is built from 11 residues. CDR3 sequence reads: CASSGSLRYTF. In DNA form, the CDR3 reads TGTGCCAGCAGTGGGAGTTTGCGGTACACCTTC.

This sequence joins TRBV3-1 and TRBJ1-1; perhaps TRBD1 as D (6 bases). The CDR3 loop spans 14 amino acids. Looked up from germline, CDR1 is LGHDT and CDR2 is YNNKEL (reference sequence). V dropped 2 bases and J dropped 6 bases, with 13 bases sitting between them. In nucleotides, the CDR3 is TGTGCCAGCAGCCAACCCAGGGGAAACCCTGAAGCTTTCTTT. It encodes CASSQPRGNPEAFF.

This clonotype showed up just a few times. The rearrangement links TRBV4-1 to TRBJ2-3; D unclear. Germline V lookup: CDR1 MGHRA, CDR2 YSYEKL. V lost 1 base and J 4 bases, leaving 18 bases between the germline ends. The CDR3 has 17 amino acids. Here the CDR3 reads CASSQGLARTVADTQYF. The CDR3 DNA follows: TGCGCCAGCAGCCAAGGTTTGGCTAGGACGGTCGCAGATACGCAGTATTTT.

The rearrangement links TRBV5-1 to TRBJ2-7, with D perhaps TRBD1 or TRBD2 (6 bases each). Germline-derived CDR1 and CDR2 are SGHRS and YFSETQ. V lost 0 bases to trimming and J lost 4 bases, with 11 bases between them. The CDR3 is made up of 14 amino acids. The CDR3 sequence: CASSLAGGQYEQYV. CDR3 sequence (DNA): TGCGCCAGCAGCTTGGCTGGGGGGCAGTACGAGCAGTACGTC.

The V and J genes are TRBV20-1 and TRBJ2-1; possibly TRBD2 for D (5 bases). The CDR3 loop spans 11 amino acids. Germline V gene data show CDR1 as DFQATT and CDR2 as SNEGSKA (reference sequence). The V end lost 6 bases, the J end lost 7 bases, and 10 bases lay between the germline ends. CDR3 region: CSAEGLNEQFF. The CDR3 bases are TGCAGTGCAGAGGGCCTAAATGAGCAGTTCTTC.

This clonotype appeared a few times. J is TRBJ1-5 and V is TRBV7-2; TRBD1 might be the D (5 bases). The CDR3 has 14 amino acids. In germline, CDR1 is SGHTA, CDR2 FQGNSA. V dropped 5 bases and J dropped 4 bases, with 12 bases sitting between them. CDR3 in amino acids: CASSLNRGNQPQHF. Here the CDR3 DNA reads TGTGCCAGCAGCCTTAACCGGGGGAATCAGCCCCAGCATTTT.

This clonotype was counted a few times. The chain links TRBV25-1 to TRBJ2-2; maybe TRBD2 (6 bases). V shed 5 bases and J shed 6 bases, with 19 bases lying between them. The CDR3 is 16 amino acids. Germline CDR1 MGHDK, CDR2 SYGVNS. CDR3 coding DNA: TGTGCCAGCAGTTCTTTGGGGCGGGGAAGGGCCGGGGAGCTGTTTTTT. Encoded protein: CASSSLGRGRAGELFF.

About this clonotype itself: Germline is not matched at one junction end, which may reflect a read error. The chain links TRBV6-5 to TRBJ1-2, with D tentatively TRBD1 (6 bases). The CDR3 length is 13 residues. The V gene's germline CDR1 is MNHEY and CDR2 SVGAGI. DNA for the CDR3: TGTGCAAGCAGTCGGAGGGGGGTAAGGGGCTACACCTTC. It encodes CASSRRGVRGYTF.

This clonotype appeared many times. The V and J genes are TRBV7-2 and TRBJ1-5; D not certain. Trimming cost V 1 base and J 3 bases, with 10 bases left between them. The CDR3 runs 15 residues. The germline CDR1 and CDR2 sequences are SGHTA and FQGNSA. CDR3: CASSLEVSPNQPQHF. The CDR3 DNA is TGTGCCAGCAGCTTAGAAGTCAGTCCCAATCAGCCCCAGCATTTT.

The chain has TRBV5-1 and TRBJ1-2, with TRBD1 matching over 8 bases. V trimming: 4 bases; J trimming: 8 bases; junction bases outside the gene matches: 4. Germline loops: CDR1 SGHRS, CDR2 YFSETQ. The CDR3 length is 12 residues. CDR3 bases: TGCGCCAGCAGCATGGACAGGGACGGCTACACCTTC. Its protein is CASSMDRDGYTF.

The chain joins TRBV19 to TRBJ2-7, with a tentative D call TRBD1 (7 bases). The CDR3 consists of 14 residues. CDR1 LNHDA and CDR2 SQIVND come from the germline V gene (reference sequence). Trimming cost V 7 bases and J 4 bases, with 17 bases left between them. The CDR3 DNA is TGTGCCAGTAAGAGCAGGGGGGCTGTGTACGAGCAGTACTTC. This codes for CASKSRGAVYEQYF.

This clonotype has a handful of counts. The chain recombines TRBV13 with TRBJ2-7; D remains unclear. V was cut by 6 bases and J by 6 bases, with 9 bases left in between. From germline, CDR1 is PRHDT and CDR2 FYEKMQ (reference sequence). The CDR3 extends over 11 amino acids. CDR3 protein: CASSVSAEQYF. CDR3 bases: TGTGCCAGCAGTGTCTCGGCCGAGCAGTACTTC.